The 23 T cell receptor beta chains given below trace back to one sample, sequenced in a study of metastatic and nonmetastatic thyroid tumors. Patients had received no treatment of any kind before thyroid surgery. Using MiXCR, TCRdb re-called clones from the PCR reads. The sample contains 21,000 or so clones, over 9.5% of which appear only once. The sample taken for sequencing was blood. These receptors were collected from a female donor with papillary thyroid cancer or a benign thyroid nodule (not recorded which). Some clones in this sample may be carry-over from other donors' samples.

This clone was observed at least ten times. The rearrangement links TRBV11-2 to TRBJ1-4; tentative D call: TRBD1 (6 bases). V lost 5 bases and J 10 bases, leaving 17 bases between the germline ends. The CDR3 is 14 amino acids. CDR1 SGHAT and CDR2 FQNNGV come from the germline V gene. The CDR3 DNA reads as TGTGCCAGCAGCCCCGCGGACAGCTTGGGAAAACTGTTTTTT. Residues: CASSPADSLGKLFF.

This clone was seen many times. Other DNA sequences within the sample encode an identical CDR3. For the CDR3, the DNA is TGCGCCAGCAGCCTAGGGGGAGAAGAGACCCAGTACTTC. It translates to CASSLGGEETQYF. V gene TRBV5-1 combines with J gene TRBJ2-5; the D gene is possibly TRBD1 (6 bases). The V and J ends lost 4 bases and 3 bases respectively, with 10 bases between them. CDR3 length: 13 residues. Germline assignment: CDR1 SGHRS and CDR2 YFSETQ.

This clone was seen many times. Other DNA sequences in the sample encode the same CDR3. The V and J genes are TRBV28 and TRBJ2-2; D possibly corresponds to TRBD1 (5 bases). Trimming cost V 10 bases and J 0 bases, with 6 bases left between them. CDR1 is MDHEN, CDR2 SYDVKM, per germline. CDR3 length: 12 amino acids. The CDR3 loop is CAIQANTGELFF. CDR3 DNA: TGTGCCATACAGGCGAACACCGGGGAGCTGTTTTTT.

This clone occurred many times. The V and J genes are TRBV6-1 and TRBJ2-7; D call uncertain. The germline gives CDR1 MNHNS, CDR2 SASEGT. The CDR3 covers 11 residues. V lost 5 bases to trimming and J lost 7 bases, with 9 bases between them. CDR3 amino acids: CASSTLNEQYF. DNA for the CDR3: TGTGCCAGCAGTACCCTCAATGAGCAGTACTTC.

This chain's CDR3 is CATYDDRGKGYTF. The CDR3 DNA sequence: TGTGCCACCTATGACGACAGGGGGAAAGGCTACACCTTC. The rearrangement links TRBV10-3 to TRBJ1-2; 9 bases align to TRBD1. CDR3 length equals 13 residues. Germline CDR1 reads ENHRY; CDR2 reads SYGVKD. With V trimmed by 10 bases and J by 8 bases, 11 bases remained unmatched.

This clone was counted between two and nine times. This rearrangement joins TRBV7-9 to TRBJ1-1, with no clear D. Germline CDR1 SEHNR, CDR2 FQNEAQ (reference sequence). The CDR3 has 11 amino acids. V was pared by 3 bases and J by 12 bases, with 11 bases between. As DNA, the CDR3 is TGTGCCAGCAGCTTGGGGTCCGAATCTTTCTTT. Encoded protein: CASSLGSESFF.

The chain couples TRBV5-1 to TRBJ2-2, with D perhaps matching TRBD1 (5 bases). CDR1 is SGHRS, CDR2 YFSETQ, per germline. There are 16 residues in the CDR3. V was pared by 1 base and J by 10 bases, with 20 bases between. CDR3: CASSLQGHANTVELFF. The CDR3 nucleotides read TGCGCCAGCAGCTTGCAGGGTCACGCGAACACTGTGGAGCTGTTTTTT.

At least ten counts were recorded for this clone. This sequence joins TRBV29-1 and TRBJ2-6, with D possibly being TRBD2 (6 bases). Trimming shortened V by 7 bases and J by 0 bases, and 28 bases separated the two germline ends. Germline CDR1 reads SQVTM; CDR2 reads ANQGSEA. The CDR3 is 20 residues long. The CDR3 region is CSAPDPDGRGWDSGANVLTF. The DNA of the CDR3 is TGCAGCGCCCCGGACCCCGACGGCCGGGGGTGGGACTCTGGGGCCAACGTCCTGACTTTC.

This clone was recorded many times. V is TRBV6-5 and J is TRBJ1-1; a possible D gene is TRBD1 (5 bases). Trimming took off 2 bases at V and 4 bases at J, with 14 bases between the two ends. The CDR3 length is 15 residues. Germline CDR1 reads MNHEY; CDR2 reads SVGAGI. The CDR3 loop reads CASSYGGSGGTEAFF. The CDR3 DNA reads TGTGCCAGCAGTTACGGGGGGAGTGGTGGCACTGAAGCTTTCTTT.

Many counts were recorded for this clone. The chain employs TRBV9 and TRBJ2-3; 8 nucleotides align to TRBD2. CDR1 is SGDLS, CDR2 YYNGEE, per germline. V lost 0 bases to trimming and J lost 0 bases; unmatched junction nucleotides: 0. The CDR3 length is 15 residues. Here the CDR3 reads CASSVERESTDTQYF. Written as DNA, the CDR3 is TGTGCCAGCAGCGTAGAGCGGGAGAGCACAGATACGCAGTATTTT.

This clone was seen a handful of times. Compared with germline, one end of the junction differs, possibly owing to a read error. This rearrangement joins TRBV12-3 or TRBV12-4 to TRBJ2-1; D is uncertain. This CDR3 comprises 17 residues. The CDR3 DNA is TGTGTCAGCAGTTTACCCCCACAGTGGAGCTCCTACAATGAGCAGTTCTTC. Translating gives CVSSLPPQWSSYNEQFF.

This clone appeared many times. The gene calls are TRBV9 and TRBJ2-3; unclear D gene. V was cut by 4 bases and J by 0 bases, with 9 bases left in between. In germline, CDR1 is SGDLS, CDR2 YYNGEE. CDR3 length equals 14 residues. CDR3 nucleotide sequence: TGTGCCAGCAGCTCAGAAGGGAGCACAGATACGCAGTATTTT. It specifies CASSSEGSTDTQYF.

This clone was seen repeatedly, ten times or more. This chain uses TRBV6-1 with TRBJ1-1; perhaps TRBD1 as D (5 bases). V was trimmed by 5 bases and J by 0 bases, leaving 13 bases between them. The CDR3 is 15 residues long. CDR1 and CDR2 (germline): MNHNS, SASEGT. Written as DNA, the CDR3 is TGTGCCAGCAGTATGGGGACCGTAATGAACACTGAAGCTTTCTTT. This encodes CASSMGTVMNTEAFF.

For this clone: Since no conserved phenylalanine or tryptophan closes the CDR3, a read error is the likely cause. The DNA is omitted, as the CDR3 cannot be located on it reliably, and the CDR3 follows TCRdb's listing. This chain links TRBV20-1 with TRBJ2-7; the table names TRBD2, a call not compared with the DNA. The CDR3 sequence runs 12 residues, both termini included. From germline, CDR1 is DFQATT and CDR2 SNEGSKA (reference sequence). The CDR3 is CSASGGGYEHYL.

There are many counts of this clone. The chain recombines TRBV9 with TRBJ2-2; perhaps TRBD1 as D (5 bases). The V and J ends lost 0 bases and 4 bases respectively, with 13 bases between them. Per germline, CDR1 SGDLS and CDR2 YYNGEE. CDR3 size: 16 residues. CDR3 region: CASSVGGDSPTGELFF. CDR3 bases: TGTGCCAGCAGCGTAGGGGGCGACAGTCCCACCGGGGAGCTGTTTTTT. The full variable domain, in which reference TRBV9 and TRBJ2-2 provide the parts outside the CDR3, is DSGVTQTPKHLITATGQRVTLRCSPRSGDLSVYWYQQSLDQGLQFLIQYYNGEERAKGNILERFSAQQFPDLHSELNLSSLELGDSALYFCASSVGGDSPTGELFFGEGSRLTVL.

This clone was recorded many times. This chain links TRBV2 with TRBJ2-1; the D call may be TRBD1 or TRBD2 (6 bases each). V lost 4 bases to trimming and J lost 5 bases, with 15 bases between them. Germline values: CDR1 SNHLY, CDR2 FYNNEI. The CDR3 is 15 residues long. CDR3 sequence reads: CASSGGRGGHNEQFF. CDR3 DNA: TGTGCCAGCAGTGGGGGGCGGGGCGGCCACAATGAGCAGTTCTTC.

Regarding this clone: Compared with germline, one end of the junction differs, possibly owing to a read error. The gene calls are TRBV5-1 and TRBJ2-2, with TRBD2 matching over 12 bases. Germline CDR1 SGHRS, CDR2 YFSETQ. The CDR3 covers 15 residues. The CDR3 DNA reads TGCGCCAGCGTCTCCGGGACTAGCGGGCCCCGTGAGCTGTCTTTT. It translates to CASVSGTSGPRELSF.

In its sample, this clone was seen many times. The V gene is TRBV28, the J gene TRBJ2-3; weak D call: TRBD1 (5 bases). This CDR3 has 16 residues. V was trimmed by 6 bases and J by 0 bases, leaving 16 bases between them. CDR1 and CDR2 (germline): MDHEN, SYDVKM. The CDR3 region is CASSRDSPLSTDTQYF. CDR3 nucleotide sequence: TGTGCCAGCAGCCGCGACAGTCCTCTAAGCACAGATACGCAGTATTTT.

This clone was recorded at least ten times. The chain is built from TRBV5-6 and TRBJ2-3; D ambiguous. Trimming took 2 bases from V and 2 from J, leaving 0 bases between them. Germline V gene lookup returns CDR1 SGHDT and CDR2 YYEEEE. The CDR3 length is 11 residues. The DNA of the CDR3 is TGTGCCAGCAGCTTCACAGATACGCAGTATTTT. Residues: CASSFTDTQYF.

The chain links TRBV20-1 to TRBJ1-2; 9 bases match TRBD1. J was trimmed by 4 bases and V by 0 bases; bases with no gene match: 3. Germline CDR1 DFQATT, CDR2 SNEGSKA (reference sequence). This CDR3 spans 14 amino acids. The CDR3 nucleotides read TGCAGTGCTAGAGATCGGGACAGGGTCTATGGCTACACCTTC. This sequence encodes CSARDRDRVYGYTF.

This clone was counted many times. V is TRBV4-3 and J is TRBJ2-3; D uncertain. V gave up 0 bases and J gave up 0 bases, with 7 bases separating them. The CDR3 spans 15 residues. The germline V gene has CDR1 LGHNA and CDR2 YSLEER. CDR3 protein: CASSQDRTSTDTQYF. For the CDR3, the DNA is TGCGCCAGCAGCCAAGACAGAACTAGCACAGATACGCAGTATTTT.

CDR3 sequence reads: CSALPSGLSYEQYF. DNA of the CDR3: TGCAGTGCCCTCCCTAGCGGGCTCTCCTACGAGCAGTACTTC. The V and J genes are TRBV20-1 and TRBJ2-7; 8 bases map to TRBD2. This CDR3 contains 14 residues. V was clipped by 6 bases and J by 0 bases; unmatched bases: 7. In germline, CDR1 is DFQATT, CDR2 SNEGSKA (reference sequence).

This clone came up a few times. The chain joins TRBV6-1 to TRBJ1-5, with D unclear. This CDR3 comprises 14 residues. Trimming removed 6 bases from V and 0 bases from J, with 9 bases in between. CDR1 and CDR2 from the germline V gene are MNHNS and SASEGT. The CDR3 region is CASRRETSNQPQHF. In nucleotides, the CDR3 is TGTGCCAGCAGGAGAGAAACTAGCAATCAGCCCCAGCATTTT.